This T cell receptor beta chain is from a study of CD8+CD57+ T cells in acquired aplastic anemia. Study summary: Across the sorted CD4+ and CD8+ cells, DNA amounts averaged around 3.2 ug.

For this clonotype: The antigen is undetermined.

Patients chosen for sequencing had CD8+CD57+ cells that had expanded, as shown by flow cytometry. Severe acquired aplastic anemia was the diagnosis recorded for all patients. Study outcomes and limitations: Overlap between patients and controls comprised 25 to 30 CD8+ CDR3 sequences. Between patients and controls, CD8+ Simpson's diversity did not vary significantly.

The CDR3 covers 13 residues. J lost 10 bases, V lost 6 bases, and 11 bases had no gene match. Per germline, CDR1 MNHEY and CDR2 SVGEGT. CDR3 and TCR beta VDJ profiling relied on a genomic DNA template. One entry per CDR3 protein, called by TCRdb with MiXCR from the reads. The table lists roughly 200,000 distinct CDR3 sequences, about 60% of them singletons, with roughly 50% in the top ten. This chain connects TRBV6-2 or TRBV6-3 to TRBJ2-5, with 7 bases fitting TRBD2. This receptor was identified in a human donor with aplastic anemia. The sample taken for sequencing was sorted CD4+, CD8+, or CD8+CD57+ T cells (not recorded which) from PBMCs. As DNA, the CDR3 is TGTGCCAGCAGCCGGGACTACCTAACGTTCCAGTACTTC. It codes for CASSRDYLTFQYF.